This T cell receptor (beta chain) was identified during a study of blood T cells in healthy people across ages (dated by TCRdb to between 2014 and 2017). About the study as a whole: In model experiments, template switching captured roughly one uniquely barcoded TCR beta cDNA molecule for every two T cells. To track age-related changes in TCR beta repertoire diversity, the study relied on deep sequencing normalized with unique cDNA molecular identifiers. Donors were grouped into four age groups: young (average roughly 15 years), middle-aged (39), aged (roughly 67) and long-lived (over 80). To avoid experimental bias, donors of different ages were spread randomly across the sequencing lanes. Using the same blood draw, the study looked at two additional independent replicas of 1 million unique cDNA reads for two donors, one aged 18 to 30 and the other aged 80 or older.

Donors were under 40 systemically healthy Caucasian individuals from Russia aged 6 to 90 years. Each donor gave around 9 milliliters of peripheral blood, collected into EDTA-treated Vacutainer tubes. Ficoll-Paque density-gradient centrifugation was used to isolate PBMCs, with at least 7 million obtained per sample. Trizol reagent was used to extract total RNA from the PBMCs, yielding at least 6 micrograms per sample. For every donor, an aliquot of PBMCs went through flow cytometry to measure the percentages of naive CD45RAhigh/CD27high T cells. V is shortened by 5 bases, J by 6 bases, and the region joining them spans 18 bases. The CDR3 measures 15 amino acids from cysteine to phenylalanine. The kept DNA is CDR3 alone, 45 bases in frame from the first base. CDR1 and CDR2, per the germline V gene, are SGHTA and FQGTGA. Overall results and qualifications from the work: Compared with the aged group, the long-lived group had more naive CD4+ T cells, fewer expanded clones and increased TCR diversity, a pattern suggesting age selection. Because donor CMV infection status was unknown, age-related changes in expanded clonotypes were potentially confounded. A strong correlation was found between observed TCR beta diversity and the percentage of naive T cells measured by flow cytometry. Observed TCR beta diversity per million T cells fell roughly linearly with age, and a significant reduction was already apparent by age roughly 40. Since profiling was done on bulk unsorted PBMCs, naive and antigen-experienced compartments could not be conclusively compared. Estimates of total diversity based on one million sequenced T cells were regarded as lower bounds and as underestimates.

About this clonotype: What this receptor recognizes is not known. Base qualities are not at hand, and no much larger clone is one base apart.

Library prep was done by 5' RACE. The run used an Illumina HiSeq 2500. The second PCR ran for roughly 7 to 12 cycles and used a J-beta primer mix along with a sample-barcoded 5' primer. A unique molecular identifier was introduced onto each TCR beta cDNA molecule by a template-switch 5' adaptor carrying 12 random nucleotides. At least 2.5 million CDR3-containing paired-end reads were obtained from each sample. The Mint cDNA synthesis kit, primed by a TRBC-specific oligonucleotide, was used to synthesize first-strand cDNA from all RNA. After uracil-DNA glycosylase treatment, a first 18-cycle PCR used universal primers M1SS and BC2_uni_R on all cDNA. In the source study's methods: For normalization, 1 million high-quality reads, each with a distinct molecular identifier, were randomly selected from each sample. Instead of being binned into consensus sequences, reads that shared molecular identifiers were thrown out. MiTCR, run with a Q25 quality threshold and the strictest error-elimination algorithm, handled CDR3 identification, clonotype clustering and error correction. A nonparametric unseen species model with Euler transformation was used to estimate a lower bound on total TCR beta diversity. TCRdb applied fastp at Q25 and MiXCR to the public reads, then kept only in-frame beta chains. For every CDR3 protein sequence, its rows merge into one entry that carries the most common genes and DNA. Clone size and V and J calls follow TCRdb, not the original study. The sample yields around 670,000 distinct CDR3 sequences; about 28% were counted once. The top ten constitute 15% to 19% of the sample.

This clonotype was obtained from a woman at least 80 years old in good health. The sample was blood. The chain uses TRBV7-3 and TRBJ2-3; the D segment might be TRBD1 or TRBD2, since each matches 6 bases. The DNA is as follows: TGTGCCAGCAGCCTAATGGGGGGCGCCGGGGATACGCAGTATTTT. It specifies CASSLMGGAGDTQYF.